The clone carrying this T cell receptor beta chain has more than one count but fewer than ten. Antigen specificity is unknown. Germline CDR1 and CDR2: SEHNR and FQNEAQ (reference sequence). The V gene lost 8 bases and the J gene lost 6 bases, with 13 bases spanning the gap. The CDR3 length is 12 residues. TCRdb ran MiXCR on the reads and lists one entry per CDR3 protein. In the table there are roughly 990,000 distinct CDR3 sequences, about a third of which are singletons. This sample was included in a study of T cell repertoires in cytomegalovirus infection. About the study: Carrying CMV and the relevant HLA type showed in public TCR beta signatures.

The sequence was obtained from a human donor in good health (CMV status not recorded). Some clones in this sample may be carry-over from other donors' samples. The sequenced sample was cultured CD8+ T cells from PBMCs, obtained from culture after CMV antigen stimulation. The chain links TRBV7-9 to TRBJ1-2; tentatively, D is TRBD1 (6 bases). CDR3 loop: CASVTGRDGYTF. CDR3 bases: TGTGCCAGCGTAACAGGGCGAGATGGCTACACCTTC.